The rows below give T cell receptor beta chains drawn from one sample of a study of blood T cells in healthy people across ages. TCRdb re-called the 5' RACE reads with MiXCR, one entry per CDR3 protein. Counted here are 1.8 million or so distinct CDR3 sequences, about two fifths occurring once; the ten biggest clones make up 20% to 25%. The sequencing sample was made of blood. Receptor source: a human donor in good health. Each CDR3 is given with its conserved first and last residue. The order of the fields is CDR3 protein, CDR3 DNA, J gene, clone size, D gene, V gene. The D gene is left open where the match is weak. Expanded clones get a size class; other rows say once, few or many, or leave the size out.

CASSPLIGGAAYEQYF,TGTGCCAGCAGTCCCCTCATAGGGGGGGCGGCCTACGAGCAGTACTTC,TRBJ2-7,few,NA,TRBV27
CASSPTGQGPNYNEQFF,TGTGCCAGCAGCCCGACGGGACAGGGGCCGAATTACAATGAGCAGTTCTTC,TRBJ2-1,NA,TRBD1,TRBV9
CASSQGLEGASGYTF,TGCGCCAGCAGCCAAGGGCTGGAGGGGGCCTCTGGCTACACCTTC,TRBJ1-2,NA,TRBD1,TRBV4-3
CASSRQIYQPQHF,TGTGCCAGCAGCCGACAGATTTATCAGCCCCAGCATTTT,TRBJ1-5,NA,NA,TRBV6-1
CASSLILISVNTGELFF,TGCGCCAGCAGCTTAATTCTAATTTCAGTGAACACCGGGGAGCTGTTTTTT,TRBJ2-2,NA,NA,TRBV5-1
CAGSRLGQAYEQYF,TGTGCCGGCAGCCGACTCGGACAGGCCTACGAGCAGTACTTC,TRBJ2-7,NA,TRBD1,TRBV7-6
CSVAWYRRDGEQYF,TGCAGCGTTGCTTGGTATAGGAGGGACGGTGAGCAGTACTTC,TRBJ2-7,few,NA,TRBV29-1
CASSPPVRGQMEFDEQYF,TGTGCCAGCTCACCACCAGTGCGTGGTCAAATGGAGTTCGACGAGCAGTACTTC,TRBJ2-7,NA,NA,TRBV18
CSVVLPRTGIEAFF,TGCAGCGTTGTTTTACCTCGGACAGGGATTGAAGCTTTCTTT,TRBJ1-1,NA,TRBD1,TRBV29-1
CASSLGTGFTEAFF,TGTGCCAGCAGTTTAGGGACAGGGTTCACTGAAGCTTTCTTT,TRBJ1-1,few,TRBD1,TRBV12-3/TRBV12-4
CASNPASGTDTEAFF,TGTGCCAGCAACCCCGCATCAGGAACGGACACTGAAGCTTTCTTT,TRBJ1-1,NA,NA,TRBV6-5
CASSLGTSGAYNEQFF,TGTGCCAGCAGCTTGGGGACTAGCGGGGCCTACAATGAGCAGTTCTTC,TRBJ2-1,NA,TRBD2,TRBV7-2
CASNLSGLSATRTYEQYF,TGTGCCAGCAACTTATCAGGATTGAGTGCCACAAGGACCTACGAGCAGTACTTC,TRBJ2-7,NA,NA,TRBV7-3
CASSPGIAGLSYNEQYF,TGCGCCAGCTCCCCGGGGATAGCGGGCTTATCCTACAATGAGCAGTACTTC,TRBJ2-7,NA,TRBD2,TRBV5-1
CSVEFPDTEAFF,TGCAGCGTTGAGTTTCCCGACACTGAAGCTTTCTTT,TRBJ1-1,NA,NA,TRBV29-1
CASSSPTVIGSNQPQHF,TGTGCCAGCAGTTCCCCCACGGTCATAGGGAGCAATCAGCCCCAGCATTTT,TRBJ1-5,NA,NA,TRBV12-3/TRBV12-4
CARDEGDSYTEAFF,TGTGCCAGAGATGAGGGGGACAGCTACACTGAAGCTTTCTTT,TRBJ1-1,few,TRBD1,TRBV30
CASSLVPLGGGPGDEQFF,TGTGCCAGCAGCTTAGTTCCTTTAGGCGGGGGCCCCGGGGATGAGCAGTTCTTC,TRBJ2-1,NA,NA,TRBV7-6
CATSGGSGEETQYF,TGTGCCACCAGTGGGGGTAGCGGGGAAGAGACCCAGTACTTC,TRBJ2-5,NA,TRBD2,TRBV24-1
CSVRRLQETRYF,TGCAGCGTTCGGCGGCTCCAAGAGACCCGGTACTTC,TRBJ2-4,NA,NA,TRBV29-1
CAISESNGGRGTQYF,TGTGCCATCAGTGAGTCGAATGGGGGGCGAGGGACCCAGTACTTC,TRBJ2-5,NA,NA,TRBV10-3
CASSLERAGLSSYNEQFF,TGTGCCAGCAGCTTAGAACGTGCGGGGCTCTCGTCCTACAATGAGCAGTTCTTC,TRBJ2-1,few,NA,TRBV7-2